This T cell receptor (beta chain) was captured in a study of Ad26.COV2.S vaccination and SARS-CoV-2 variants. Across the whole study: This donor came from the COV1001 trial of Ad26.COV2.S.

The treatment: around 19 received Ad26.COV2.S at low or high dose, single or two shots; about 5 received placebo; per-sample allocation not given. Collection of the samples took place on day 63 after the first injection of vaccine or placebo. Participants' vaccine, an Ad26 vector, delivered Wuhan-strain SARS-CoV-2 spike. The assay was immunoSEQ multiplex PCR, and TCRdb's table has in-frame clones only and misses some. The table records a few hundred thousand clones, about 90% of them present only once. V trimming: 4 bases; J trimming: 6 bases; junction bases outside the gene matches: 7. Germline V gene lookup returns CDR1 MDHEN and CDR2 SYDVKM. The CDR3 sequence is 14 residues long.

The source was peripheral blood, collected in a trial of Ad26.COV2.S vaccine versus placebo. The rearrangement uses TRBV28 and TRBJ1-2; 8 nucleotides align to TRBD1. This clonotype was obtained from a person between 18 and 65 years old who received the Ad26.COV2.S COVID-19 vaccine or a placebo. CDR3 nucleotide sequence: TGTGCCAGCAGTTCTACAGGGGGTTTTCATGGCTACACCTTC. Its translation is CASSSTGGFHGYTF.